These 7 T cell receptor beta chains share one sample of origin, sequenced in a study of neurological immune-mediated disorders. Time point noted: longitudinal time-point 3. TCRdb fed the 5' RACE reads into MiXCR, producing one record per CDR3 protein. The sample includes roughly 50,000 distinct CDR3 sequences, 9.5% to 15% seen only once; the top ten take roughly 10%. The sequencing sample was made of PBMCs. All receptors come from a male donor with HTLV-1-associated myelopathy (HAM/TSP).

This clonotype was recorded many times. The chain uses TRBV5-1 and TRBJ1-2; possibly TRBD1 for D (5 bases). This CDR3 spans 15 amino acids. Germline V gene lookup returns CDR1 SGHRS and CDR2 YFSETQ. V was pared by 6 bases and J by 3 bases, with 18 bases between. The CDR3 DNA reads as TGCGCCAGCAAATCTCGGCCAGGGCGCGACTATGGCTACACCTTC. It specifies CASKSRPGRDYGYTF.

This clonotype was recorded a few times. This chain uses TRBV15 with TRBJ2-1; D not resolved. The length of the CDR3 is 14 residues. Trimming shortened V by 1 base and J by 7 bases, and 11 bases separated the two germline ends. Germline CDR1 is LNHNV and CDR2 is YYDKDF (reference sequence). The CDR3 region is CATSRGRLDNEQFF. The CDR3 DNA reads as TGTGCCACCAGCAGAGGACGACTTGATAATGAGCAGTTCTTC.

This clonotype was detected many times. The rearrangement links TRBV20-1 to TRBJ1-1; D gene ambiguous. V lost 3 bases to trimming and J lost 2 bases, with 10 bases between them. The CDR3 totals 13 residues. Germline V gene lookup returns CDR1 DFQATT and CDR2 SNEGSKA (reference sequence). The CDR3 coding sequence is TGCAGTGCTAGCGGGTGGGGAAACACTGAAGCTTTCTTT. It is translated as CSASGWGNTEAFF.

This clonotype was detected ten times or more. The chain couples TRBV6-2 or TRBV6-3 to TRBJ2-3; TRBD2 matches 11 bases. This CDR3 is built from 16 residues. V shed 6 bases, J shed 3 bases, and the junction held 8 bases outside the gene matches. Germline V gene lookup returns CDR1 MNHEY and CDR2 SVGEGT. This chain's CDR3 is CASSLGLAGGTDTQYF. CDR3 nucleotides: TGTGCCAGCAGCTTAGGCCTAGCGGGGGGTACAGATACGCAGTATTTT.

This clonotype was observed at least ten times. This chain uses TRBV11-2 with TRBJ1-5, with D unresolved. This CDR3 spans 13 amino acids. V gave up 1 base and J gave up 4 bases, with 5 bases separating them. The germline V gene has CDR1 SGHAT and CDR2 FQNNGV. CDR3 nucleotides: TGTGCCAGCAGCTTAGTGGTGAATCAGCCCCAGCATTTT. Its translation: CASSLVVNQPQHF.

This clonotype was counted at least ten times. The gene calls are TRBV4-3 and TRBJ1-4; no definite D call. The CDR3 consists of 15 residues. Trimming took off 0 bases at V and 7 bases at J, with 12 bases between the two ends. From germline, CDR1 is LGHNA and CDR2 YSLEER. The DNA for the CDR3 is TGCGCCAGCAGCCAAGATTTGAAAGTGGGTGAAAAACTGTTTTTT. Translating gives CASSQDLKVGEKLFF.

This clonotype was observed many times. The junction and the germline gene differ at one end; a read error may be behind it. This sequence joins TRBV7-7 and TRBJ2-2; D is ambiguous. The germline gives CDR1 SSHAT, CDR2 FNYEAQ (reference sequence). The CDR3 is made up of 14 amino acids. The CDR3 DNA reads TGTGCTAGCAGCTTAGGTGGCGGCACCGGGGAGCTGTTTTTT. It codes for CASSLGGGTGELFF. Full variable domain (remainder filled in from reference TRBV7-7 and TRBJ2-2): GAGVSQSPRYKVTKRGQDVTLRCDPISSHATLYWYQQALGQGPEFLTYFNYEAQPDKSGLPSDRFSAERPEGSISTLTIQRTEQRDSAMYRCASSLGGGTGELFFGEGSRLTVL.